This TCR beta chain was profiled in a study of tumor-infiltrating lymphocytes in primary liver carcinoma. The wider study: The tumors, T1-T3 N0M0 lesions, were roughly 4 to 11 cm across. Study findings and constraints: Whereas tumor region pairs overlapped more, tumor-adjacent and tumor-blood pairs overlapped less. Tumor tissue displayed a significantly greater top-250-clone fraction than blood (p = 0.039).

The authors made TCR beta cDNA from around 500 ng total RNA with a constant-region primer. Slightly modified ARM-PCR, run as three nested multiplex PCR rounds, produced the TCR beta libraries. A C-beta reverse primer and TRBV1-TRBV30 forward primers served in each of the first two PCR rounds, at about 9 cycles apiece. From the multiplex PCR reads, TCRdb called clonotypes with MiXCR, one entry per CDR3 protein. This sample has 95,000 to 100,000 distinct CDR3 sequences; around 66% occur once, and the top ten carry around 10%. It was from approximately 22-30 mg of unsorted bulk tissue that RNA and DNA were co-extracted. Five separate regions of each tumor underwent sampling. About this clonotype itself: Its antigen is not identified. Possible read error: a much larger clone is one base away.

Germline CDR1 is MDHEN and CDR2 is SYDVKM. This CDR3 spans 14 amino acids. The sample was liver tumor tissue from sampling region 2. Noted subset: tumor region T2, inferior pole. This TCR derives from a woman in her sixties with primary liver carcinoma and hepatitis B virus infection. The chain uses TRBV28 and TRBJ2-5, with D possibly TRBD1 on 5 matching bases. The CDR3 DNA is TGTGCCAGCAGTCTGGTGGGGCTGGAAGAGGCCCAGTACTTC. As protein: CASSLVGLEEAQYF.